These T cell receptor beta chains were read from a single sample in a study of shared clonotypes between healthy human individuals. Clones were sequenced by immunoSEQ multiplex PCR, and TCRdb holds only the in-frame ones, with some missing. The sample lists 2 million to 3 million clones; 93% were seen once. Sequencing input: naive CD4+ T cells from PBMCs. The receptors derive from a man aged 18 to 29 in good health. Some clones in this sample may be carry-over from other donors' samples. Both conserved end residues are part of each CDR3. Fields, in order: clone size, D gene, J gene, V gene, CDR3 protein, CDR3 DNA. D genes are given only for firm matches. The listing skips clone size in some rows; elsewhere it reads once, few, many or a size class.

- | - | TRBJ2-7 | TRBV7-2 | CASSSRTATYEQYF | TGTGCCAGCAGCTCCAGGACTGCAACCTACGAGCAGTACTTC
few | - | TRBJ1-1 | TRBV5-1 | CASTSAPLGNTEAFF | TGCGCCAGCACCTCGGCCCCGCTAGGGAACACTGAAGCTTTCTTT
- | - | TRBJ2-5 | TRBV27 | CASSPLGASLETQYF | TGTGCCAGCAGCCCTCTGGGGGCTAGCCTGGAGACCCAGTACTTC
- | - | TRBJ1-2 | TRBV5-4 | CASSFKRETYGYTF | TGTGCCAGCAGCTTTAAGAGAGAAACCTATGGCTACACCTTC
- | - | TRBJ1-5 | TRBV28 | CASSTWTALSNQPQHF | TGTGCCAGCAGCACCTGGACAGCCCTATCCAATCAGCCCCAGCATTTT
few | TRBD2 | TRBJ2-7 | TRBV7-9 | CASSLSGTRGDEQYF | TGTGCCAGCAGCTTATCCGGGACTAGGGGCGACGAGCAGTACTTC
- | TRBD2 | TRBJ2-5 | TRBV11-1 | CASSLGLAAGKTQYF | TGTGCCAGCAGCCTTGGACTAGCGGCAGGCAAGACCCAGTACTTC
- | - | TRBJ1-4 | TRBV30 | CAWTPDSRGEKLFF | TGTGCCTGGACCCCAGACTCCAGGGGTGAAAAACTGTTTTTT
- | - | TRBJ2-7 | TRBV28 | CASKGQYEQYF | TGTGCCAGCAAAGGACAATACGAGCAGTACTTC
- | - | TRBJ1-2 | TRBV5-1 | CASSPTTGGERGYTF | TGCGCCAGCAGCCCAACAACCGGCGGGGAGCGAGGCTACACCTTC
few | - | TRBJ2-3 | TRBV7-2 | CASSLGEYGASGLPDTQYF | TGTGCCAGCAGCTTGGGGGAGTATGGGGCCTCGGGTTTGCCAGATACGCAGTATTTT
- | - | TRBJ2-2 | TRBV6-5 | CASSRGTMNTGELFF | TGTGCCAGCAGCCGAGGGACAATGAACACCGGGGAGCTGTTTTTT
- | TRBD2 | TRBJ2-1 | TRBV11-2 | CASSLGGGEFF | TGTGCCAGCAGCTTAGGGGGAGGGGAGTTCTTC
few | - | TRBJ2-2 | TRBV7-9 | CASSFHTGELFF | TGTGCCAGCAGCTTCCACACCGGGGAGCTGTTTTTT
- | - | TRBJ1-1 | TRBV5-1 | CASSLDRNTEAFF | TGCGCCAGCAGCTTGGACAGAAACACTGAAGCTTTCTTT
- | - | TRBJ2-7 | TRBV28 | CASRGLSRQYYEQYF | TGTGCCAGCAGGGGCCTCTCGAGGCAGTACTACGAGCAGTACTTC
once | - | TRBJ1-2 | TRBV9 | CASSVGSGVKDYGYTF | TGTGCCAGCAGCGTAGGGTCGGGGGTTAAGGACTATGGCTACACCTTC
- | - | TRBJ2-2 | TRBV7-3 | CASSAKTSTGELFF | TGTGCCAGCAGCGCAAAAACTAGTACCGGGGAGCTGTTTTTT
- | TRBD1 | TRBJ2-2 | TRBV13 | CASSLVGTGSTGELFF | TGTGCCAGCAGCTTAGTTGGGACAGGGAGCACCGGGGAGCTGTTTTTT
- | - | TRBJ2-5 | TRBV18 | CASSPQTGGQETQYF | TGTGCCAGCTCACCACAGACCGGGGGTCAAGAGACCCAGTACTTC